A selection of T cell receptor beta chains follows, all from one sample in a study of T-cell reconstitution after alpha-beta-depleted transplantation in children. TCRdb re-analysed the PCR reads in MiXCR, keeping a single row per CDR3 protein. The sample lists 250,000 or so distinct CDR3 sequences, approximately 24% occurring once. Sample: PBMCs, mostly from graft donor cells, taken 360 days after TCRalphabeta/CD19-depleted stem cell transplant. The source of these receptors is a female patient aged 2 to 10 who had a stem cell transplant for congenital amegakaryocytic thrombocytopenia, so the T cells may come from the graft donor. The CDR3 runs from the conserved cysteine through the conserved F or W.

J	V	CDR3
TRBJ2-4	TRBV6-1	CASRTRGKNIQYF
TRBJ2-7	TRBV12-3/TRBV12-4	CASSNDSGEQYF
TRBJ1-1	TRBV3-1	CASSQVHRGMNTEAFF
TRBJ2-3	TRBV18	CASSLSRGVDTQYF
TRBJ2-7	TRBV6-2/TRBV6-3	CASRKTVVNYEQYF
TRBJ2-2	TRBV20-1	CSARDPSTGELFF
TRBJ2-3	TRBV20-1	CSVKLVNTDTQYF
TRBJ2-1	TRBV4-2	CASSQVGPSGGHNEQFF
TRBJ2-5	TRBV4-3	CASSQGDDETQYF
TRBJ1-1	TRBV4-2	CASSQDPGTGEAFF
TRBJ2-2	TRBV27	CASSLGLGSSGELFF
TRBJ2-2	TRBV12-1	CASSFAIRCDTGELFF
TRBJ2-7	TRBV29-1	CSVAPRTGAYEQYF
TRBJ1-4	TRBV4-1	CASSQEPRQFRLFF
TRBJ2-5	TRBV12-3/TRBV12-4	CASSFGGAETQYF
TRBJ1-2	TRBV29-1	CSVPGQRHYGYTF
TRBJ2-7	TRBV29-1	CSVEGGPYEQYF
TRBJ1-1	TRBV28	CASSYRGRPEAFF
TRBJ2-5	TRBV3-1	CATSLPGLAGGPVFETQYF
TRBJ2-1	TRBV12-3/TRBV12-4	CASSFTGCEQFF
TRBJ2-7	TRBV28	CASSFLNRGDRVPALLYEQYF
TRBJ2-1	TRBV20-1	CSAPGRSYNEQFF
TRBJ2-3	TRBV12-3/TRBV12-4	CASRKDRRTDTQYF
TRBJ2-5	TRBV19	CASSINQETQYF